The 17 T cell receptor beta chains in this list originate from one sample, sequenced in a study of identical twins. TCRdb reprocessed the 5' RACE reads via MiXCR and lists one record per CDR3 protein. This sample has 700,000 to 950,000 distinct CDR3 sequences, with around an eighth found just once. These data also formed part of another study, on yellow fever vaccine responses in identical twins.

Material for sequencing was PBMCs. The receptors were gathered from a woman under 30 in good health.

This chain links TRBV6-1 with TRBJ2-1; TRBD2 matches 15 bases. J gave up 9 bases and V 8 bases, and 5 bases lay outside the gene matches. This CDR3 spans 14 amino acids. CDR1 and CDR2 from the germline V gene are MNHNS and SASEGT. The CDR3 sequence is CASARGLAGGEQFF. The CDR3 coding sequence is TGTGCCAGCGCCCGGGGACTAGCGGGAGGTGAGCAGTTCTTC.

This clonotype has just a few counts. The J gene is TRBJ2-3, the V gene TRBV5-1; D gene uncertain. V was shortened by 2 bases and J by 3 bases, with 19 bases between the two germline ends. CDR3 length equals 17 residues. Germline CDR1 reads SGHRS; CDR2 reads YFSETQ. DNA of the CDR3: TGCGCCAGCAGCTTTTCAGCCCCGGTCTTAAAAACAGATACGCAGTATTTT. It encodes CASSFSAPVLKTDTQYF.

This clonotype was picked up many times. The chain links TRBV5-6 to TRBJ2-7, with D possibly called TRBD1 or TRBD2 (5 bases each). V lost 3 bases to trimming and J lost 7 bases, with 14 bases between them. Germline V gene lookup returns CDR1 SGHDT and CDR2 YYEEEE. This CDR3 is built from 13 residues. In DNA, the CDR3 is TGTGCCAGCAGCTCAGACCAGGGAGCGGAGCAGTACGTC. Protein: CASSSDQGAEQYV.

The table lists this clonotype with a few counts. The rearrangement uses TRBV27 and TRBJ2-3, with 7 bases that match TRBD2. The V and J ends lost 5 bases and 4 bases, in that order; junction bases with no gene match: 6. The CDR3 runs to 14 residues. Germline values: CDR1 MNHEY, CDR2 SMNVEV (reference sequence). In DNA form, the CDR3 reads TGTGCCAGCAGTCATCCTAGCGGCCCAGATACGCAGTATTTT. It translates to CASSHPSGPDTQYF.

This clonotype was detected ten times or more. The V gene is TRBV27, the J gene TRBJ2-1, with TRBD2 matching 8 bases. Trimming took 5 bases from V and 16 from J; bases not matched to a gene: 7. CDR3 length: 11 residues. Germline CDR1 MNHEY, CDR2 SMNVEV (reference sequence). The CDR3 DNA reads as TGTGCCAGCAGTGAGGGACTAGTGGCCTTCTTC. As protein: CASSEGLVAFF.

This chain joins TRBV27 and TRBJ1-6, with D unclear. CDR1 MNHEY and CDR2 SMNVEV come from the germline V gene (reference sequence). Trimming shortened V by 4 bases and J by 7 bases, and 14 bases separated the two germline ends. This CDR3 comprises 15 residues. CDR3 coding DNA: TGTGCCAGCAGTTACCTCCAGGTGAAAAATTCACCCCTCCACTTT. Translation gives CASSYLQVKNSPLHF.

The chain links TRBV9 to TRBJ2-3; 8 nucleotides match TRBD2. The germline V gene has CDR1 SGDLS and CDR2 YYNGEE. Trimming removed 3 bases from V and 6 bases from J; junction bases left unmatched: 9. This CDR3 is built from 15 residues. Here the CDR3 reads CASSGTSGGGDTQYF. The CDR3 bases are TGTGCCAGCAGCGGAACTAGCGGAGGCGGGGATACGCAGTATTTT.

This clonotype was detected a few times. The CDR3 DNA reads TGTGCCAGCAGTGACTCTCCGGCCGGCGACACCGGGGAGCTGTTTTTT. It translates to CASSDSPAGDTGELFF. This chain uses TRBV6-4 with TRBJ2-2; D is unclear. Per germline, CDR1 MRHNA and CDR2 SNTAGT. V shed 0 bases and J shed 3 bases, with 11 bases lying between them. The CDR3 spans 16 residues.

This clonotype has just a few counts. J is TRBJ2-1 and V is TRBV12-3 or TRBV12-4; 12 bases are shared with TRBD2. With V trimmed by 2 bases and J by 10 bases, 9 bases remained unmatched. This CDR3 region has 16 residues. The CDR3 here is CASSLLAGGPFPEQFF. For the CDR3, the DNA is TGTGCCAGCAGTTTACTAGCGGGGGGGCCATTCCCCGAGCAGTTCTTC.

There are many counts of this clonotype. This chain joins TRBV5-1 and TRBJ1-4; tentative D call: TRBD1 (5 bases). Looked up from germline, CDR1 is SGHRS and CDR2 is YFSETQ. The CDR3 has 14 residues. The ends were cut back, 4 bases at V and 8 bases at J, with 15 bases in the middle. This CDR3 is CASSDPGTVEKLFF. The CDR3 bases are TGCGCCAGCAGCGACCCCGGGACGGTGGAAAAACTGTTTTTT.

This chain joins TRBV23-1 and TRBJ2-1; the match to TRBD2 covers 14 bases. TRBV23-1 is an ORF, and what it does is uncertain. The V segment lost 0 bases and the J segment 3 bases; nucleotides outside the gene matches: 16. CDR3 length: 22 amino acids. The chain's CDR3 is CASSQSEDWGTSGGCNYNEQFF. The CDR3 DNA reads as TGCGCCAGCAGTCAATCTGAAGATTGGGGGACTAGCGGGGGTTGTAACTACAATGAGCAGTTCTTC.

The chain is built from TRBV10-2 and TRBJ1-1; D may be TRBD1 (6 bases). CDR3 length: 13 residues. With 6 bases removed from V and 3 bases from J, the gap between germline ends came to 11 bases. Germline V gene data show CDR1 as WSHSY and CDR2 as SAAADI. The CDR3 is CASSEGGDTEAFF. CDR3 coding DNA: TGCGCCAGCAGCGAGGGGGGTGACACTGAAGCTTTCTTT.

Only a few counts were recorded for this clonotype. This rearrangement joins TRBV11-2 to TRBJ2-3; D remains ambiguous. Trimming removed 0 bases at V and 2 bases at J, with 9 bases between. The CDR3 runs 15 residues. From germline, CDR1 is SGHAT and CDR2 FQNNGV. In DNA form, the CDR3 reads TGTGCCAGCAGCTTAGATCCCCAGAACACAGATACGCAGTATTTT. It specifies CASSLDPQNTDTQYF.

This rearrangement joins TRBV4-2 to TRBJ2-7, with TRBD2 matching 9 bases. CDR3 length equals 16 residues. Germline CDR1 is LGHNA and CDR2 is YNFKEQ. The V gene end was trimmed by 0 bases and the J gene end by 3 bases; junction bases not matched to a gene: 6. CDR3 amino acids: CASSQDLAGRVYEQYF. The CDR3 nucleotides are TGTGCCAGCAGCCAAGATCTAGCGGGAAGAGTCTACGAGCAGTACTTC.

As to this clonotype: A much larger clone differs from this one at a single base, so this may be a read error. The J gene is TRBJ2-7, the V gene TRBV12-3 or TRBV12-4; perhaps TRBD2 as D (5 bases). There are 15 residues in the CDR3. V lost 6 bases and J 6 bases, leaving 21 bases between the germline ends. The CDR3: CASSHPQASPVEQYF. DNA for the CDR3: TGTGCCAGCAGCCACCCTCAGGCTAGCCCGGTCGAGCAGTACTTC.

V usage is TRBV6-1 and J usage is TRBJ2-3, with D uncertain. This CDR3 has 13 amino acids. V lost 10 bases and J 7 bases, leaving 18 bases between the germline ends. Germline values: CDR1 MNHNS, CDR2 SASEGT. The CDR3 region is CATRTRSSHTQYF. The CDR3 DNA follows: TGTGCCACGCGGACCCGGTCTTCCCATACGCAGTATTTT.

This clonotype appeared a few times. V usage is TRBV9 and J usage is TRBJ1-2; D ambiguous. V lost 4 bases and J lost 8, with 15 bases in between. The germline V gene encodes CDR1 SGDLS and CDR2 YYNGEE. The CDR3 sequence is 13 residues long. Written as DNA, the CDR3 is TGTGCCAGCAGCCTTAGAGGAGACACCGGCTACACCTTC. Encoded protein: CASSLRGDTGYTF.